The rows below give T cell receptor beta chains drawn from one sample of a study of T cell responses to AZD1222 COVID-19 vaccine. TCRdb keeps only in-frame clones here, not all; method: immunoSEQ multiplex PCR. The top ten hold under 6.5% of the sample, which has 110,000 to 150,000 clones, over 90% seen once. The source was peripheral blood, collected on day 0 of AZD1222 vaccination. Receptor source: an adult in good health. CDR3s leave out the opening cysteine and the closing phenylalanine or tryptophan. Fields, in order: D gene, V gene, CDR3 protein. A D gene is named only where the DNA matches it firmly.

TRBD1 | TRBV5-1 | ASSSGGSTEAF
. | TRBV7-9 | ASSSGPGDTQY
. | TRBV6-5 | ASSRGPYNEQF
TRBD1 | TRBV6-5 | ASIRTGQNEAF
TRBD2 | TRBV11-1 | ASSLGTSGGEQF
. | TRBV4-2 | ASSQEEDSPLH
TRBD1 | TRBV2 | ASRTDRGSGNTIY
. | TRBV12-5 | ASGFGANSYEQY
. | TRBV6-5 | ASSFFDGASYEQY
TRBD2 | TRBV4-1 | ASSRNREGYNEQF
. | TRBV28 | ASSLTAQLYGYT
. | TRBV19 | ASSPAAGDYNEQF
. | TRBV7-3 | ASSHGRANEQF
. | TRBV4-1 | ASSQEAGNNYGYT
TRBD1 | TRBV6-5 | ASRQFQGVGEAF
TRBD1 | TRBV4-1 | ASSQGQTNEKLF
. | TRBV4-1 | ASSQDKKGGNTEAF
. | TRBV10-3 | AISGPGEASYEQY
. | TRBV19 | ASSIGQYNEQF
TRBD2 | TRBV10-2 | ASTLRGGGRQTYEQY
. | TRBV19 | ASSIVGTLAKNIQY
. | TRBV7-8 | ASSPLGVDNYNEQF
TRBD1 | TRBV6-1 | ASSEGGTGFYEQY
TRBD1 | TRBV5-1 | ASSLTGQNLGNTIY
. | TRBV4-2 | ASSQDSRGGYT
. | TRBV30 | AWSVDRSTEAF
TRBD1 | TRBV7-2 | ASSYVKDSTGPNEQY
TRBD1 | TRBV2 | ASSDQGQGVFDEQF
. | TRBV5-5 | ASSHQGAPNTEAF
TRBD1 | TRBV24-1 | ATGPGQSTDTQY
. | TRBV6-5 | ASSYLDRSTGNTIY
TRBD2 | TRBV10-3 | AISSSGTYTGELF
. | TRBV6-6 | ASSYGLAYEQY
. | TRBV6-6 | ASSRREGGSTDTQY
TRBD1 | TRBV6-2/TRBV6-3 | ASSYSRNRGNQPQH
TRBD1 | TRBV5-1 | ASSSGTGYGFEETQY
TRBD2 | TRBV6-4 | ASKRDFWSSGYNEQF
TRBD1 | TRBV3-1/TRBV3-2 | ASSFPGGAEEKLF
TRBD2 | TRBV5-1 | ASSWGLTNTGELF
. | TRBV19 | ASSNPPGSYNEQF
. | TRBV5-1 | ASSLEGTQYNEQF
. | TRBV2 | ASSEEAGEGYEQY
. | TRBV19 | APPGGYIDYGYT
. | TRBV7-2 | ASSLGLGGPYEQY
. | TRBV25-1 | ASSPPTGPLEGYT
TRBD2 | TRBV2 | ASSEVGGSGRNEQF
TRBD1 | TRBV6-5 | ASSYSTGEGDAEAF
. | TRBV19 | ASSNLDGSYEQY
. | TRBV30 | AWSSEDRSYGYT
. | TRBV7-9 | ASSPIRRWPEAF
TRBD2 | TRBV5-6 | ASSGGTSGRSYEQF
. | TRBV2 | ASSEPLTGLANTGELF
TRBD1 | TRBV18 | ASSPVTGSNSPLH
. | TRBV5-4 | ASSLKGSLSD
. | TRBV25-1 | ASSEAAGSNYGYT
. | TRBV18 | ASSPDRQVGYT
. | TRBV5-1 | ASSLGYGAGDTQY